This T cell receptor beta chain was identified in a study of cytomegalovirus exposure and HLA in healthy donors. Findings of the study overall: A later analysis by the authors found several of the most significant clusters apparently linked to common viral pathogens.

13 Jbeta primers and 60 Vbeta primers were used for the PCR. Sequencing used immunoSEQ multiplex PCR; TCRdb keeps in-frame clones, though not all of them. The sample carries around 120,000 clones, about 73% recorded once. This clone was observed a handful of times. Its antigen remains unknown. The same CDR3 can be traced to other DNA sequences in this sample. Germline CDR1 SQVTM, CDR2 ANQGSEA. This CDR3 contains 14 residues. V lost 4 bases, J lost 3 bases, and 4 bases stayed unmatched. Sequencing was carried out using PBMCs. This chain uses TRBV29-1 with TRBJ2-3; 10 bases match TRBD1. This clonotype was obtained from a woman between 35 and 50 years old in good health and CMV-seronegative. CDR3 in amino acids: CSVGQGAATDTQYF. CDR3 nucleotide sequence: TGCAGCGTTGGACAGGGGGCAGCGACAGATACGCAGTATTTT.